These 8 T cell receptor beta chains originate from one sample sequenced in a study of T cells after posttransplantation cyclophosphamide. Sequenced by immunoSEQ multiplex PCR; TCRdb stores in-frame clones only, minus some. There are about 24,000 clones in the sample, none observed a single time. Sequencing input: PBMCs. The receptor set was obtained from a woman aged 55-75 years in good health, CMV-negative, and a related stem cell transplant donor.

This clone was picked up many times. The chain carries TRBV7-2 and TRBJ1-2, with D tentatively TRBD1 (6 bases). Trimming stripped 3 bases from V and 1 base from J, with 6 bases between. This CDR3 has 13 residues. Germline V CDR1 and CDR2: SGHTA, FQGNSA. As DNA, the CDR3 is TGTGCCAGCAGCTTGGACAGTAACTATGGCTACACCTTC. Its translation is CASSLDSNYGYTF. Full variable domain (remainder filled in from reference TRBV7-2 and TRBJ1-2): GAGVSQSPSNKVTEKGKDVELRCDPISGHTALYWYRQSLGQGLEFLIYFQGNSAPDKSGLPSDRFSAERTGGSVSTLTIQRTQQEDSAVYLCASSLDSNYGYTFGSGTRLTVV.

This clone was counted many times. J is TRBJ1-5 and V is TRBV5-4, with unresolved D. The germline V and J ends were trimmed by 9 bases and 0 bases, with 16 bases remaining between them. Germline-derived CDR1 and CDR2 are SGHNT and YYREEE (reference sequence). This CDR3 is 15 amino acids long. In nucleotides, the CDR3 is TGTGCCATCTCGTGGGGAGGGCTTAGCAATCAGCCCCAGCATTTT. Its translation is CAISWGGLSNQPQHF.

This clone has at least ten counts. The J gene is TRBJ2-3, the V gene TRBV7-2, with D possibly matching TRBD2 (5 bases). The length of the CDR3 is 16 residues. Germline lookup yields CDR1 SGHTA and CDR2 FQGNSA. V was shortened by 5 bases and J by 0 bases, with 15 bases between the two germline ends. The CDR3 sequence is CASSLLAGASTDTQYF. CDR3 bases: TGTGCCAGCAGCCTCTTGGCGGGCGCTAGCACAGATACGCAGTATTTT.

This clone was observed many times. The chain couples TRBV10-3 to TRBJ2-2; possibly TRBD2 for D (7 bases). CDR1 is ENHRY, CDR2 SYGVKD, per germline. The CDR3 has 16 residues. V lost 1 base and J lost 3, with 12 bases in between. CDR3 sequence (DNA): TGTGCCATCAGTGAGTACGGGGGGCTGGACACCGGGGAGCTGTTTTTT. Protein: CAISEYGGLDTGELFF.

The rearrangement uses TRBV11-3 and TRBJ2-3; 7 nucleotides align to TRBD2. The CDR3 is 12 amino acids. Germline CDR1 and CDR2: SGHNT and YENEEA. The V gene end was trimmed by 4 bases and the J gene end by 8 bases; junction bases not matched to a gene: 3. The CDR3 region has the DNA TGTGCCAGCAGCTCCACTAGCGCTACGCAGTATTTT. Its translation: CASSSTSATQYF. Filled out from reference TRBV11-3 and TRBJ2-3, the complete variable domain reads EAGVVQSPRYKIIEKKQPVAFWCNPISGHNTLYWYLQNLGQGPELLIRYENEEAVDDSQLPKDRFSAERLKGVDSTLKIQPAELGDSAVYLCASSSTSATQYFGPGTRLTVL.

Ten or more counts support this clone. V usage is TRBV27 and J usage is TRBJ2-7; 9 bases are a match to TRBD2. Unmatched junction bases numbered 9, after V lost 6 bases and J lost 3 bases. The CDR3 has 15 residues. Germline values: CDR1 MNHEY, CDR2 SMNVEV (reference sequence). The CDR3 nucleotides read TGTGCCAGCAGGGGGGCTGGACTAGCGATCTACGAGCAGTACTTC. Translation gives CASRGAGLAIYEQYF.

This clone came up a few times. V and J are TRBV21-1 and TRBJ1-2; TRBD1 is taken as the D call from the table, unchecked against the DNA. TRBV21-1 is termed a pseudogene. The CDR3 has 15 amino acids. For the CDR3, the DNA is TGTGCCAGGGAGGGACAGCCGGGGGACTACTATGGCTACACCTTC. This encodes CAREGQPGDYYGYTF.

This clone has at least ten counts. The chain recombines TRBV5-4 with TRBJ1-2; D is unclear. V lost 0 bases and J lost 2, with 8 bases in between. Germline V gene lookup returns CDR1 SGHNT and CDR2 YYREEE (reference sequence). This CDR3 spans 14 amino acids. CDR3: CASSLETANYGYTF. The CDR3 DNA is TGTGCCAGCAGCTTGGAAACAGCCAACTATGGCTACACCTTC. The variable domain in full, completed from reference TRBV5-4 and TRBJ1-2, reads ETGVTQSPTHLIKTRGQQVTLRCSSQSGHNTVSWYQQALGQGPQFIFQYYREEENGRGNFPPRFSGLQFPNYSSELNVNALELDDSALYLCASSLETANYGYTFGSGTRLTVV.